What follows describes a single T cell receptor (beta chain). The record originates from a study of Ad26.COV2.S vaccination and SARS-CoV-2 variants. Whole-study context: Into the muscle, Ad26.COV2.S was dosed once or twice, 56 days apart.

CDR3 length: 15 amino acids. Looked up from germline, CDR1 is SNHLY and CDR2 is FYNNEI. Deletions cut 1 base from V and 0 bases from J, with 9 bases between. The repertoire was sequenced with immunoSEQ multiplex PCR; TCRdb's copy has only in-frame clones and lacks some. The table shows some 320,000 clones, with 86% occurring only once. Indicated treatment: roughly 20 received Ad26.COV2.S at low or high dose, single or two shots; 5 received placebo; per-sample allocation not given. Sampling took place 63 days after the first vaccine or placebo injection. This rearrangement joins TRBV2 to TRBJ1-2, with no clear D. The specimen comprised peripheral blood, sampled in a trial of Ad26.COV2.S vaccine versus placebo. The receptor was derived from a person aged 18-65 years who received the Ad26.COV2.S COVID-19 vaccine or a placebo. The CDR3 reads CASSEEEKANYGYTF. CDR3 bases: TGTGCCAGCAGTGAAGAGGAGAAAGCTAACTATGGCTACACCTTC.